This TCR beta chain was found in a study of T cells expressing NK-cell markers. The CDR3 runs to 13 residues. CDR1 and CDR2 from the germline V gene are DFQATT and SNEGSKA (reference sequence). TCRdb re-called the 5' RACE reads and catalogs CDR3 proteins one per entry, DNA excluded. With 150,000 to 180,000 distinct CDR3 sequences in the sample, the ten largest clones hold roughly 35%. The chain has TRBV20-1 and TRBJ1-1; TCRdb's D call of TRBD1 is untestable without DNA. Sequencing input: blood T cells: a sorted CD56 or NKG2C T cell subset, CD4+ or CD8+ T cells, or bulk PBMC T cells (not recorded which). This clonotype was obtained from a woman aged 45-59 years in good health. The chain's CDR3 is CSAIERGSTEAFF.